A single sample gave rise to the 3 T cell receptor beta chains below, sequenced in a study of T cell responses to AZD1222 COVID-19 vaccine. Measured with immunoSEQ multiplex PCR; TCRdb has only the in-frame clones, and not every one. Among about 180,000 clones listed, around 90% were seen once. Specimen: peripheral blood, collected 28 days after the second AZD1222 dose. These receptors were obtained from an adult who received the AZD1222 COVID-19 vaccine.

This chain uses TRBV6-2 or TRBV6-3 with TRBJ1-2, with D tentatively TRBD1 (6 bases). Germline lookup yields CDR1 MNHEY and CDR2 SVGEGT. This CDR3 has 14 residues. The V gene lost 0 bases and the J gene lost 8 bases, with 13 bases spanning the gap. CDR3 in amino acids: CASSYSMGGDGYTF. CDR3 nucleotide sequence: TGTGCCAGCAGTTACTCGATGGGGGGCGACGGCTACACCTTC.

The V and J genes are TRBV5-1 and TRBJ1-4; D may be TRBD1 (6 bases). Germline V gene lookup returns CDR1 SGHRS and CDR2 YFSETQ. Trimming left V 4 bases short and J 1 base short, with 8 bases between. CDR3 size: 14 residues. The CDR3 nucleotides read TGCGCCAGCAGCAAACAGGGAACTAATGAAAAACTGTTTTTT. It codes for CASSKQGTNEKLFF.

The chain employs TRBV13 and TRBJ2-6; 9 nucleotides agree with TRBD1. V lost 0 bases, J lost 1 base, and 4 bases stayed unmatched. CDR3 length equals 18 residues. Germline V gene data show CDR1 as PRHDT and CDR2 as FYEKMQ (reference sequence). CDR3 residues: CASSLGRDRGSGANVLTF. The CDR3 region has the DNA TGTGCCAGCAGCTTAGGCCGTGACAGGGGGTCTGGGGCCAACGTCCTGACTTTC.